The clone carrying this TCR beta chain was seen only once. The data derive from a study of blood T cell repertoires in COVID-19. Study details: Whether acute or convalescent, the COVID-19 samples came from the United States, Italy and Spain.

The CDR3 length is 19 residues. From germline, CDR1 is KGHSH and CDR2 LQKENI. Trimming removed 5 bases from V and 0 bases from J, with 25 bases in between. Only in-frame clones appear in the TCRdb table, and some are missing; sequencing was by immunoSEQ multiplex PCR. The table has a few hundred thousand clones, around nine tenths seen once; the top ten hold roughly a tenth. The V and J genes are TRBV18 and TRBJ1-1; perhaps TRBD1 as D (6 bases). The sequence was collected from a woman aged 30 to 39 who had recovered from COVID-19. The source material was PBMCs or T cells enriched from blood (not recorded which). As DNA, the CDR3 is TGTGCCAGCTCATCCGCTGCAGGGGCGAAAACATACTTGAACACTGAAGCTTTCTTT. It translates to CASSSAAGAKTYLNTEAFF. Full variable domain (rest looked up from reference TRBV18 and TRBJ1-1): NAGVMQNPRHLVRRRGQEARLRCSPMKGHSHVYWYRQLPEEGLKFMVYLQKENIIDESGMPKERFSAEFPKEGPSILRIQQVVRGDSAAYFCASSSAAGAKTYLNTEAFFGQGTRLTVV.